Given below is one TCR beta chain in context. Its matching antigen is unknown. The likely explanation is a read error, given a far larger clone one base away. Additional DNA sequences in this sample encode the identical CDR3. This specimen belongs to a study of shared clonotypes between healthy human individuals. The overall study: The study enrolled a couple of women and a few men aged 18 to 49. Study observations and caveats: Sampling was confined to blood; repertoires within tissues likely differ.

CDR3 length: 17 residues. Per germline, CDR1 MNHEY and CDR2 SMNVEV (reference sequence). V lost 5 bases, J lost 3 bases, and 17 bases lay in between. Unsorted samples relied on tens of millions of PBMCs, which served as the source of genomic DNA. Every unsorted PBMC PCR replicate was loaded with around 270 ng DNA, around 30,000 T cell genomes. Here immunoSEQ multiplex PCR was the method, and the copy in TCRdb shows in-frame clones only, minus some. The sample has some 490,000 clones, 81% seen once; the top ten hold about 13%. V and J are TRBV27 and TRBJ2-6; D gene uncertain. This TCR was recovered from a woman between 40 and 55 years old in good health. Some clones in this sample may be carry-over from other donors' samples. The sample comprised PBMCs. The CDR3 sequence: CASSGPSTVGGANVLTF. CDR3 sequence (DNA): TGTGCCAGCAGTGGACCCTCCACCGTTGGTGGGGCCAACGTCCTGACTTTC.